The TCR beta chain described here comes from a study of blood T cell repertoires in COVID-19. For the study at large: PBMCs, B-cell-depleted T cells, or T cells were the source of the cDNA or gDNA that made up the material.

J gave up 0 bases and V 5 bases, and 4 bases lay outside the gene matches. CDR1 is SGHRS and CDR2 is YFSETQ in the germline V gene. This CDR3 region has 16 residues. Using immunoSEQ multiplex PCR, the repertoire was profiled, and TCRdb retains in-frame clones only, with some absent. The sample includes nearly 90,000 clones, 88% of them seen just once. This sequence was found in a man at least 80 years old with acute or convalescent COVID-19. Sample: peripheral blood. The rearrangement joins TRBV5-1 to TRBJ2-1; 11 bases fit TRBD2. The DNA of the CDR3 is TGCGCCAGCAGGGGGGGGACTAGCGGCTCCTACAATGAGCAGTTCTTC. It specifies CASRGGTSGSYNEQFF.